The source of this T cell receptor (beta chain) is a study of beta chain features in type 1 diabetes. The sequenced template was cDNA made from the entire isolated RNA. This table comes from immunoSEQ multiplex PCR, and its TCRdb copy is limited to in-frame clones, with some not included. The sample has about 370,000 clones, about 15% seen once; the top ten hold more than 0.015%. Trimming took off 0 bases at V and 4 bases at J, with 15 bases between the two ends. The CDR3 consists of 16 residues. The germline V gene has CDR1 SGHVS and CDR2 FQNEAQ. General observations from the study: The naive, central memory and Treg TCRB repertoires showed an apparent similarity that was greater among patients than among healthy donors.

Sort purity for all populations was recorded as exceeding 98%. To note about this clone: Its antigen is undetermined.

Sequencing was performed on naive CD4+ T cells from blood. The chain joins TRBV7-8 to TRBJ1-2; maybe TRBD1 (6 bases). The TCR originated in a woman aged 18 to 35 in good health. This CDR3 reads CASSLAIGQRGYGYTF. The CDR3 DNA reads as TGTGCCAGCAGCTTAGCGATAGGACAGCGGGGCTATGGCTACACCTTC.